This T cell receptor (beta chain) was found in a study of CXCR3-negative and CXCR3-positive naive CD8 T cells. Broader study findings: The study found more hydrophobic TRB CDR3s in CXCR3-positive naive cells than in CXCR3-negative naive cells.

To note about this clonotype: What it binds is not known.

Preparation of TRB cDNA libraries relied on 5' RACE carrying UMI labels. From the 5' RACE reads, TCRdb lists one entry per CDR3 protein and no DNA. Listed are approximately 70,000 distinct CDR3 sequences; around 1.5% falls within the top ten. CD45RO-CCR7+CD27+CD95- was the phenotype of naive CD8+ T cells. The sequenced material came from naive CXCR3- CD8+ T cells from blood. Indicated subset: CD45RO-CCR7+CD27+CD95- naive CD8+ T cells lacking CXCR3 (TNR3-). This sequence was found in a human donor in good health. Some clones in this sample may be carry-over from other donors' samples.

CDR3 sequence reads: CSAPPLGRGTGELFF. The chain carries TRBV20-1 and TRBJ2-2; TCRdb gives TRBD2 as the D gene, but with no DNA this cannot be confirmed. The germline V gene encodes CDR1 DFQATT and CDR2 SNEGSKA (reference sequence). The CDR3 runs 15 residues.